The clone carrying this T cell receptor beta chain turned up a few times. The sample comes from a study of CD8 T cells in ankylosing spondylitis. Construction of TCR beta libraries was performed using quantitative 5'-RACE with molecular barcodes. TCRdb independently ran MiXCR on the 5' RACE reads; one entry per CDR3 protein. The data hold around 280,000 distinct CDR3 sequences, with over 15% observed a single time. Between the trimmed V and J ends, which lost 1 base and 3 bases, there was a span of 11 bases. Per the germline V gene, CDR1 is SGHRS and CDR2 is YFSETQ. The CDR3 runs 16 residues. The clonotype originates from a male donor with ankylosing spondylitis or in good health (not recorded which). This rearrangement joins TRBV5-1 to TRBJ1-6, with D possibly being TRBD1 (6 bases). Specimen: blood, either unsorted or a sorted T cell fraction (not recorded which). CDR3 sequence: CASSLTSTGYNSPLHF. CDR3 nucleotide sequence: TGCGCCAGCAGCTTGACCTCGACAGGCTATAATTCACCCCTCCACTTT.